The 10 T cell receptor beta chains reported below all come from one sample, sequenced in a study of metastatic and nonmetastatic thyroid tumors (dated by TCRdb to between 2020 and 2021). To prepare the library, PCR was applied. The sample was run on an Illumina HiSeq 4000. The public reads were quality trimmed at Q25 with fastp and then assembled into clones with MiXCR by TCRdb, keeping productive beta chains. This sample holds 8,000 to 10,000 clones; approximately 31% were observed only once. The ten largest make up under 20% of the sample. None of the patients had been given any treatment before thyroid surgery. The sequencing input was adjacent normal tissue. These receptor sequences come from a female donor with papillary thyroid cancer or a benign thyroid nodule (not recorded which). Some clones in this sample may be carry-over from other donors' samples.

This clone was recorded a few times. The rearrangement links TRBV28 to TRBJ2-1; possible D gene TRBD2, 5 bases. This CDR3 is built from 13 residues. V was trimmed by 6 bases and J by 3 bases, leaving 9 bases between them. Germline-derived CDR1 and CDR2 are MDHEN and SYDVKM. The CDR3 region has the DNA TGTGCCAGCAGGGCCCGGGACTACAATGAGCAGTTCTTC. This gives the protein CASRARDYNEQFF.

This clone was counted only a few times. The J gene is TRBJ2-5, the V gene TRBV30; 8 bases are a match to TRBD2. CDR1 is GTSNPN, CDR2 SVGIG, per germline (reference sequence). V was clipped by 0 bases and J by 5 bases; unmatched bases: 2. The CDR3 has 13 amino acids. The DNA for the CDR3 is TGTGCCTGGAGTGTCGGGAGGGCCGAGACCCAGTACTTC. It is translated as CAWSVGRAETQYF.

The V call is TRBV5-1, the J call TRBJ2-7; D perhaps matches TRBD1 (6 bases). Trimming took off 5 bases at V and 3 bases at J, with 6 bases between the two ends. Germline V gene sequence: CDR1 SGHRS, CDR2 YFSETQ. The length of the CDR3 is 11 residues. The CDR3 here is CASRQGYEQYF. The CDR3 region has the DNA TGCGCCAGCAGACAGGGCTACGAGCAGTACTTC.

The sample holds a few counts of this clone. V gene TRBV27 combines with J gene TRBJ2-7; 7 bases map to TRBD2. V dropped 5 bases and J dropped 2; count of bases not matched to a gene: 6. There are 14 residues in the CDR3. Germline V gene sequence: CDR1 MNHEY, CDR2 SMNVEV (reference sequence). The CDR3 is CASSRGDETYEQYF. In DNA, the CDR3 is TGTGCCAGCAGTCGGGGGGACGAGACCTACGAGCAGTACTTC.

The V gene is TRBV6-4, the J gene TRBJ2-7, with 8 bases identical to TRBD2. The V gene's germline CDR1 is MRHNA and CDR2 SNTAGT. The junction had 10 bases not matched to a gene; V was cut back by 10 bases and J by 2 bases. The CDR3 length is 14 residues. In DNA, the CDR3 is TGTGCCACTAACCCAAGCGGGGGTACCTACGAGCAGTACTTC. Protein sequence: CATNPSGGTYEQYF.

The CDR3 sequence is CASSSGTGSHNEQFF. The CDR3 bases are TGTGCCAGCAGCTCCGGGACAGGGTCTCACAATGAGCAGTTCTTC. The chain combines TRBV11-2 with TRBJ2-1; 9 positions agree with TRBD1. CDR1 is SGHAT and CDR2 is FQNNGV in the germline V gene. Trimming cost V 4 bases and J 5 bases; bases outside gene matches: 6. The CDR3 has 15 amino acids.

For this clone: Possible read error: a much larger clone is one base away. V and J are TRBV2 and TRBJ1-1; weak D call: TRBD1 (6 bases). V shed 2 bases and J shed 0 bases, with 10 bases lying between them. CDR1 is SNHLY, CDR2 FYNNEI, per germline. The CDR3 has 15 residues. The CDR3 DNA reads TGTGCCAGCAGTGAATCGCAGGGGTTGAACACTGAAGCTTTCTTT. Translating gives CASSESQGLNTEAFF.

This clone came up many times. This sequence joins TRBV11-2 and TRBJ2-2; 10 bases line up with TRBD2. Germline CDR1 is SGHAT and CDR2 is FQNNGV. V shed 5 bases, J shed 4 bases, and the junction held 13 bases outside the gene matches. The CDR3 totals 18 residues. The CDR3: CASSPGRTSGFVTGELFF. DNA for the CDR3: TGTGCCAGCAGCCCGGGGCGGACTAGCGGCTTTGTCACCGGGGAGCTGTTTTTT.

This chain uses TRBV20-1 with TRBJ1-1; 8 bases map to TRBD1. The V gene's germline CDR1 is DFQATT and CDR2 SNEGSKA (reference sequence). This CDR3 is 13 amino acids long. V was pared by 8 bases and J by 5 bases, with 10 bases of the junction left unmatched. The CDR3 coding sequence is TGCAGTTATACAGGGGGGCGAGGGACTGAAGCTTTCTTT. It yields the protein CSYTGGRGTEAFF.

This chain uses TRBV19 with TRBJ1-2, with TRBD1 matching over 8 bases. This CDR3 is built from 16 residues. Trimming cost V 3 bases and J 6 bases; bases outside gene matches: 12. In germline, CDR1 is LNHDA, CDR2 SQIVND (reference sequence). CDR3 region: CASSILGQGIWDGYTF. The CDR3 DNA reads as TGTGCCAGTAGTATCTTAGGACAGGGAATCTGGGATGGCTACACCTTC.